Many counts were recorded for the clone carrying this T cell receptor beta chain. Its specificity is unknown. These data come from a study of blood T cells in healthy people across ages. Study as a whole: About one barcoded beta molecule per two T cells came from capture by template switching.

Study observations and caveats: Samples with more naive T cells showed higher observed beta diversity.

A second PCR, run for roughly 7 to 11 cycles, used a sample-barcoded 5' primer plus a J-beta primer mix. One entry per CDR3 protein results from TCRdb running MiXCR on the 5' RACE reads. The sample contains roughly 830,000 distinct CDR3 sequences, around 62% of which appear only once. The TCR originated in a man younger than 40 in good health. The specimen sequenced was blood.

The DNA of the CDR3 is TGTGCCAGCTCACTCCAAGGGGAGGGGTCTGGGGCCAACGTCCTGACTTTC. Its protein is CASSLQGEGSGANVLTF. The V gene is TRBV18, the J gene TRBJ2-6, with 7 nucleotides matching TRBD2. From germline, CDR1 is KGHSH and CDR2 LQKENI. Losses at the gene ends were 4 bases for V and 1 base for J; bases not matched to a gene: 7. The CDR3 is 17 amino acids.